Each of the 22 T cell receptor beta chains below was sequenced from the same sample in a study of beta chain features in type 1 diabetes. Reverse transcribing all isolated RNA meant expressed TCRB transcripts were sequenced. TCRdb's copy holds only in-frame clones and misses some; the assay was immunoSEQ multiplex PCR. Of about 330,000 clones detected, 9.5% to 11% appear once; the ten largest clones hold around 0.015%. Sequenced input: naive CD4+ T cells from blood. These receptors came from a woman in her twenties or thirties in good health.

This chain links TRBV2 with TRBJ2-6, with 7 bases that match TRBD2. Germline V lookup: CDR1 SNHLY, CDR2 FYNNEI. V dropped 7 bases and J dropped 2; count of bases not matched to a gene: 2. The CDR3 runs 14 residues. CDR3 amino acids: CASMGGAGANVLTF. CDR3 DNA sequence: TGTGCCAGCATGGGGGGGGCTGGGGCCAACGTCCTGACTTTC.

The CDR3 nucleotides are TGTGCCAGCAGTGAAGACAGGGTTAGCACAGATACGCAGTATTTT. This translates into CASSEDRVSTDTQYF. The V call is TRBV2, the J call TRBJ2-3; D perhaps matches TRBD1 (6 bases). This CDR3 spans 15 amino acids. Germline CDR1 is SNHLY and CDR2 is FYNNEI. The ends were cut back, 1 base at V and 0 bases at J, with 8 bases in the middle.

This clone has more than one count but fewer than ten. The chain has TRBV11-1 and TRBJ2-1; 9 bases line up with TRBD1. This CDR3 has 16 amino acids. V was pared by 2 bases and J by 1 base, with 3 bases of the junction left unmatched. Per germline, CDR1 SGHAT and CDR2 FQDESV (reference sequence). The CDR3 region is CASSLRTGVSYNEQFF. Here the CDR3 DNA reads TGTGCCAGCAGCTTACGGACAGGGGTTTCCTACAATGAGCAGTTCTTC.

The chain carries TRBV5-4 and TRBJ2-1; 7 nucleotides line up with TRBD2. CDR3 length equals 15 residues. The V gene's germline CDR1 is SGHNT and CDR2 YYREEE (reference sequence). V shed 0 bases and J 4 bases; nucleotides not matched to a gene: 4. CDR3: CASSLGGGSYNEQFF. The CDR3 bases are TGTGCCAGCAGCTTGGGGGGCGGGAGTTACAATGAGCAGTTCTTC.

The chain has TRBV4-3 and TRBJ2-1; 7 bases fit TRBD2. The CDR3 is 16 amino acids. The J segment lost 3 bases and the V segment lost 1 base, leaving 6 bases of the junction unmatched. The germline V gene encodes CDR1 LGHNA and CDR2 YSLEER. CDR3 DNA: TGCGCCAGCAGCCAAGCCCCTAGCGGATTCTACAATGAGCAGTTCTTC. This encodes CASSQAPSGFYNEQFF.

This clone turned up a few times. The chain is built from TRBV18 and TRBJ2-7, with D tentatively TRBD2 (5 bases). The germline V and J ends were trimmed by 2 bases and 6 bases, with 11 bases remaining between them. CDR1 and CDR2 (germline): KGHSH, LQKENI. This CDR3 region has 13 residues. The DNA for the CDR3 is TGTGCCAGCTCACCAGGTGAGGGTGGCGAGCAGTACTTC. Translation gives CASSPGEGGEQYF.

The rearrangement uses TRBV27 and TRBJ2-5, with 8 bases fitting TRBD2. V gave up 5 bases and J gave up 1 base; unmatched junction bases: 9. CDR3 size: 16 residues. Germline CDR1 and CDR2: MNHEY and SMNVEV (reference sequence). The CDR3 DNA reads TGTGCCAGCAGTCTCCAGCGGGAGCTCCGCCAAGAGACCCAGTACTTC. Translated, it gives CASSLQRELRQETQYF.

The chain has TRBV4-1 and TRBJ2-3; 10 bases are a match to TRBD2. With V trimmed by 3 bases and J by 0 bases, 6 bases remained unmatched. CDR1 MGHRA and CDR2 YSYEKL come from the germline V gene. This CDR3 has 17 residues. CDR3: CASSQEREGKSTDTQYF. In DNA form, the CDR3 reads TGCGCCAGCAGCCAGGAGCGGGAGGGAAAAAGCACAGATACGCAGTATTTT.

The chain joins TRBV2 to TRBJ1-1; D not resolved. The ends were cut back, 1 base at V and 6 bases at J, with 9 bases in the middle. CDR3 length: 13 residues. Germline lookup yields CDR1 SNHLY and CDR2 FYNNEI. The CDR3 loop reads CASSEGGVPEAFF. CDR3 in DNA: TGTGCCAGCAGTGAAGGGGGAGTCCCTGAAGCTTTCTTT.

This clone was seen a few times. The chain is built from TRBV2 and TRBJ2-5; D perhaps matches TRBD2 (6 bases). Germline V gives CDR1 SNHLY, CDR2 FYNNEI. The CDR3 length is 14 residues. Trimming pared 7 bases from V and 2 bases from J, leaving 14 bases between. The CDR3 is CASILGGNQETQYF. The CDR3 nucleotides are TGTGCCAGCATCCTTGGAGGGAATCAAGAGACCCAGTACTTC.

This clone appeared a few times. The J gene is TRBJ2-5, the V gene TRBV15, with D unclear. V lost 2 bases and J lost 8, with 9 bases in between. Germline V gene data show CDR1 as LNHNV and CDR2 as YYDKDF (reference sequence). The CDR3 is 12 residues long. The CDR3 nucleotides read TGTGCCACCAGCAGAAGTCTAGAAACCCAGTACTTC. Its protein is CATSRSLETQYF.

This sequence joins TRBV11-3 and TRBJ2-7, with D possibly TRBD1 on 5 matching bases. V was pared by 5 bases and J by 1 base, with 9 bases between. Germline V gene lookup returns CDR1 SGHNT and CDR2 YENEEA. The CDR3 is 13 residues long. CDR3 in amino acids: CASSPAGSYEQYF. The CDR3 bases are TGTGCCAGCAGCCCTGCAGGGTCCTACGAGCAGTACTTC.

The rearrangement joins TRBV7-2 to TRBJ1-2; D is unresolved. Trimming left V 4 bases short and J 0 bases short, with 9 bases between. CDR1 is SGHTA, CDR2 FQGNSA, per germline. The CDR3 has 14 amino acids. The CDR3 here is CASSSAGANYGYTF. CDR3 in DNA: TGTGCCAGCAGCTCCGCCGGGGCTAACTATGGCTACACCTTC.

The J gene is TRBJ2-2, the V gene TRBV9; D may be TRBD2 (6 bases). Germline loops: CDR1 SGDLS, CDR2 YYNGEE. V was clipped by 2 bases and J by 6 bases, with 23 bases between them. This CDR3 comprises 18 residues. In DNA, the CDR3 is TGTGCCAGCAGCGTCAGATCCCGGGACCCGCGGGGACCCGGGGAGCTGTTTTTT. It codes for CASSVRSRDPRGPGELFF. Drawing the rest from reference TRBV9 and TRBJ2-2, the complete variable domain is DSGVTQTPKHLITATGQRVTLRCSPRSGDLSVYWYQQSLDQGLQFLIQYYNGEERAKGNILERFSAQQFPDLHSELNLSSLELGDSALYFCASSVRSRDPRGPGELFFGEGSRLTVL.

This clone turned up a few times. The V gene is TRBV28, the J gene TRBJ2-3; 9 bases align to TRBD2. The junction had 6 bases not matched to a gene; V was cut back by 5 bases and J by 0 bases. The CDR3 runs to 16 residues. CDR1 is MDHEN, CDR2 SYDVKM, per germline. The CDR3 region is CASSPLTSGSTDTQYF. DNA for the CDR3: TGTGCCAGCAGTCCCCTAACTAGCGGGAGCACAGATACGCAGTATTTT.

This clone turned up a few times. The chain carries TRBV19 and TRBJ2-5, with TRBD1 identical over 9 bases. The V gene's germline CDR1 is LNHDA and CDR2 SQIVND (reference sequence). The CDR3 totals 13 residues. V lost 5 bases, J lost 5 bases, and 3 bases stayed unmatched. The CDR3 reads CASSSDRGETQYF. CDR3 DNA: TGTGCCAGTAGTTCGGACAGGGGCGAGACCCAGTACTTC.

This chain connects TRBV7-9 to TRBJ1-1; no clear D gene. This CDR3 spans 13 amino acids. The V gene's germline CDR1 is SEHNR and CDR2 FQNEAQ (reference sequence). Trimming removed 2 bases at V and 1 base at J, with 5 bases between. The chain's CDR3 is CASSLQQNTEAFF. CDR3 in DNA: TGTGCCAGCAGCTTACAACAGAACACTGAAGCTTTCTTT.

Points on this clone: One junction end disagrees with the germline gene, perhaps due to a read error. The CDR3 region has the DNA TGTGCCAGCAGTGTCGTACGAGCACCTCACTTC. As protein: CASSVVRAPHF. This chain links TRBV2 with TRBJ2-7, with D unresolved. The CDR3 length is 11 residues. CDR1 and CDR2 from the germline V gene are SNHLY and FYNNEI. Using reference TRBV2 and TRBJ2-7 for the parts outside the CDR3, the full variable domain is EPEVTQTPSHQVTQMGQEVILRCVPISNHLYFYWYRQILGQKVEFLVSFYNNEISEKSEIFDDQFSVERPDGSNFTLKIRSTKLEDSAMYFCASSVVRAPHFGPGTRLTVT.

This chain joins TRBV6-1 and TRBJ2-7, with D possibly matching TRBD1 (6 bases). Germline-derived CDR1 and CDR2 are MNHNS and SASEGT. Deletions cut 6 bases from V and 4 bases from J, with 19 bases between. The CDR3 is 15 residues long. The CDR3 sequence: CASREGDIATYEQYF. The CDR3 region has the DNA TGTGCCAGCAGAGAGGGGGACATCGCTACGTACGAGCAGTACTTC.

The chain links TRBV7-2 to TRBJ2-1; 8 bases are shared with TRBD1. Germline CDR1 SGHTA, CDR2 FQGNSA. Germline trimming cut 5 bases from V and 4 bases from J; bases unmatched to any gene: 7. The CDR3 is made up of 15 amino acids. The CDR3 nucleotides read TGTGCCAGCAGCCGCCGGACAGGGATTTACAATGAGCAGTTCTTC. Its translation: CASSRRTGIYNEQFF.

This clone was detected only a few times. V usage is TRBV5-6 and J usage is TRBJ2-7, with 7 bases aligning to TRBD2. The CDR3 spans 15 residues. The V and J ends lost 0 bases and 0 bases, in that order; junction bases with no gene match: 3. The germline V gene encodes CDR1 SGHDT and CDR2 YYEEEE. DNA of the CDR3: TGTGCCAGCAGCTTGGCTACTAGCGTCTCCTACGAGCAGTACTTC. It specifies CASSLATSVSYEQYF.

This clone showed up just a few times. This chain connects TRBV7-3 to TRBJ2-3; perhaps TRBD1 as D (5 bases). This CDR3 contains 13 residues. Germline V CDR1 and CDR2: SGHTA, FQGTGA. V shed 8 bases and J shed 1 base, with 10 bases lying between them. CDR3 protein: CASSTDRTDTQYF. CDR3 bases: TGTGCCAGCTCGACAGATCGCACAGATACGCAGTATTTT.